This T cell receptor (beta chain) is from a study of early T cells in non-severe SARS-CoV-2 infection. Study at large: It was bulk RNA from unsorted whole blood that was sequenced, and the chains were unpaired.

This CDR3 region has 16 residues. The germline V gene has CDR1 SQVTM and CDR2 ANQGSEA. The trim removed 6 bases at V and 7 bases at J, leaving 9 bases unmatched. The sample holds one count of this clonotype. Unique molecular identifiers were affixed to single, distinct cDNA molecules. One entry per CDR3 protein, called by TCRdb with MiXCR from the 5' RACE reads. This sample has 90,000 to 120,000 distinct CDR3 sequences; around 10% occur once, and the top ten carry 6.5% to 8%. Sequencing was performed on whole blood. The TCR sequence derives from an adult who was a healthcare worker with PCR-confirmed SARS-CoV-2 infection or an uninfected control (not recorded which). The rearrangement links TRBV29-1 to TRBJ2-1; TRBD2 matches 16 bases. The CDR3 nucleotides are TGCAGCGTCGGGACTAGCGGGAGGGCCCTCAGGAATGAGCAGTTCTTC. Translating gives CSVGTSGRALRNEQFF.